These 24 T cell receptor beta chains came from one sample sequenced in a study of OX40 agonist ivuxolimab in advanced cancers. Data came from immunoSEQ multiplex PCR; TCRdb stores just in-frame clones and leaves some out. The repertoire holds around 100,000 clones, with 90% as singletons. The sample was CD4+ or CD8+ T cells sorted from blood, taken in a trial of the OX40 agonist ivuxolimab. These receptors all stem from an adult with an advanced solid tumor such as melanoma, head and neck, liver or kidney cancer.

This clone was observed once. The chain uses TRBV5-1 and TRBJ2-2; D might be TRBD2 (6 bases). The CDR3 contains 15 residues. Germline CDR1 and CDR2: SGHRS and YFSETQ. V was pared by 1 base and J by 2 bases, with 9 bases between. CDR3 protein: CASSLWGDNTGELFF. Written as DNA, the CDR3 is TGCGCCAGCAGCTTGTGGGGGGACAACACCGGGGAGCTGTTTTTT.

The rearrangement joins TRBV11-2 to TRBJ2-1, with D hard to call. From germline, CDR1 is SGHAT and CDR2 FQNNGV. Trimming shortened V by 5 bases and J by 7 bases, and 9 bases separated the two germline ends. The CDR3 loop spans 12 amino acids. The DNA of the CDR3 is TGTGCCAGCAGCAGAACCCGTAATGAGCAGTTCTTC. Translating it yields CASSRTRNEQFF. The entire variable domain, with the rest obtained from reference TRBV11-2 and TRBJ2-1, is as follows: EAGVAQSPRYKIIEKRQSVAFWCNPISGHATLYWYQQILGQGPKLLIQFQNNGVVDDSQLPKDRFSAERLKGVDSTLKIQPAKLEDSAVYLCASSRTRNEQFFGPGTRLTVL.

Notes on this clone: Germline and junction disagree at one end, which may indicate a read error. J is TRBJ2-4 and V is TRBV7-3; 9 bases match TRBD2. This CDR3 region has 14 residues. Germline CDR1 is SGHTA and CDR2 is FQGTGA. The CDR3 reads CAGSRGGRADIQYF. CDR3 sequence (DNA): TGTGCCGGCAGCCGCGGCGGGAGGGCGGACATTCAGTACTTC. Full variable domain (missing parts from reference TRBV7-3 and TRBJ2-4): GAGVSQTPSNKVTEKGKYVELRCDPISGHTALYWYRQSLGQGPEFLIYFQGTGAADDSGLPNDRFFAVRPEGSVSTLKIQRTERGDSAVYLCAGSRGGRADIQYFGAGTRLSVL.

V and J are TRBV19 and TRBJ2-6; unclear D gene. V lost 1 base and J 4 bases, leaving 8 bases between the germline ends. Germline assignment: CDR1 LNHDA and CDR2 SQIVND (reference sequence). The length of the CDR3 is 15 residues. For the CDR3, the DNA is TGTGCCAGTAGTATAGGGCGAGCCGGGGCCAACGTCCTGACTTTC. Residues: CASSIGRAGANVLTF.

This sequence joins TRBV27 and TRBJ2-1, with D unresolved. The germline gives CDR1 MNHEY, CDR2 SMNVEV (reference sequence). The CDR3 length is 14 residues. Trimming cost V 8 bases and J 0 bases, with 11 bases left between them. This CDR3 is CASRSASSYNEQFF. Written as DNA, the CDR3 is TGTGCCAGCCGGAGCGCGAGCTCCTACAATGAGCAGTTCTTC.

This clone was counted between two and nine times. The rearrangement links TRBV5-4 to TRBJ2-7, with a possible D match to TRBD1 (5 bases). The V end lost 4 bases, the J end lost 11 bases, and 13 bases lay between the germline ends. This CDR3 has 11 residues. Germline CDR1 is SGHNT and CDR2 is YYREEE (reference sequence). CDR3 bases: TGTGCCAGCAGCACGGTAGGGGAAGAGTACTTC. It yields the protein CASSTVGEEYF.

There are a few counts of this clone. V is TRBV19 and J is TRBJ2-7; D ambiguous. CDR1 and CDR2 (germline): LNHDA, SQIVND (reference sequence). The CDR3 runs to 13 residues. V lost 3 bases and J 7 bases, leaving 13 bases between the germline ends. In DNA form, the CDR3 reads TGTGCCAGTAGTATTCAGGTTCTGGATGAGCAGTACTTC. This codes for CASSIQVLDEQYF.

This clone has a single count. The V call is TRBV10-2, the J call TRBJ1-5; 11 bases fit TRBD1. The V and J ends lost 5 bases and 7 bases, in that order; junction bases with no gene match: 7. CDR1 and CDR2 (germline): WSHSY, SAAADI. This CDR3 is built from 15 residues. The CDR3 is CASSLGQGARQPQHF. For the CDR3, the DNA is TGCGCCAGCAGTCTCGGACAGGGGGCAAGGCAGCCCCAGCATTTT.

The chain joins TRBV6-1 to TRBJ2-7; the D gene is possibly TRBD1 (5 bases). Trimming removed 6 bases from V and 4 bases from J, with 7 bases in between. The CDR3 extends over 11 amino acids. CDR1 is MNHNS, CDR2 SASEGT, per germline. The chain's CDR3 is CASSTGYEQYF. CDR3 nucleotide sequence: TGTGCCAGCAGCACAGGTTACGAGCAGTACTTC.

The rearrangement uses TRBV29-1 and TRBJ2-1, with D perhaps being TRBD1 or TRBD2 (7 bases each). V was pared by 7 bases and J by 7 bases, with 14 bases between. The CDR3 covers 12 residues. Germline CDR1 is SQVTM and CDR2 is ANQGSEA. The CDR3 spells CSGREGANEQFF. CDR3 nucleotide sequence: TGCAGCGGTAGGGAGGGGGCTAATGAGCAGTTCTTC.

The chain links TRBV19 to TRBJ1-1, with 7 positions matching TRBD1. CDR3 length: 16 residues. The germline CDR1 and CDR2 sequences are LNHDA and SQIVND (reference sequence). The V and J ends lost 2 bases and 4 bases, in that order; junction bases with no gene match: 10. In DNA form, the CDR3 reads TGTGCCAGTAGTATACCCCCTGGCAGGGGGATCACTGAAGCTTTCTTT. Translation: CASSIPPGRGITEAFF.

This clone has just one count. V gene TRBV5-4 combines with J gene TRBJ2-2, with a weak D call TRBD2 (5 bases). Germline values: CDR1 SGHNT, CDR2 YYREEE (reference sequence). The CDR3 has 13 residues. Trimming took 4 bases from V and 4 from J, leaving 8 bases between them. CDR3 amino acids: CASSIGLTGELFF. DNA of the CDR3: TGTGCCAGCAGCATAGGACTCACCGGGGAGCTGTTTTTT.

The gene calls are TRBV28 and TRBJ1-3, with unresolved D. The length of the CDR3 is 17 residues. Trimming took 3 bases from V and 0 from J, leaving 15 bases between them. Germline-derived CDR1 and CDR2 are MDHEN and SYDVKM. This chain's CDR3 is CASSFMSRTDSGNTIYF. Written as DNA, the CDR3 is TGTGCCAGCAGTTTCATGTCTAGGACGGACTCTGGAAACACCATATATTTT.

The V and J genes are TRBV5-6 and TRBJ2-3; 8 bases line up with TRBD2. This CDR3 has 14 residues. The germline V gene encodes CDR1 SGHDT and CDR2 YYEEEE. The V segment lost 5 bases and the J segment 2 bases; nucleotides outside the gene matches: 4. CDR3 protein: CASSVRGDTDTQYF. The CDR3 nucleotides read TGTGCCAGCAGTGTGCGGGGGGACACAGATACGCAGTATTTT. Looking up the rest from reference TRBV5-6 and TRBJ2-3 gives the full variable domain: DAGVTQSPTHLIKTRGQQVTLRCSPKSGHDTVSWYQQALGQGPQFIFQYYEEEERQRGNFPDRFSGHQFPNYSSELNVNALLLGDSALYLCASSVRGDTDTQYFGPGTRLTVL.

The gene calls are TRBV7-3 and TRBJ2-3; 10 bases agree with TRBD2. Per germline, CDR1 SGHTA and CDR2 FQGTGA. The ends lost 0 bases at V and 4 bases at J; junction bases unmatched: 10. This CDR3 spans 18 amino acids. CDR3 DNA sequence: TGTGCCAGCAGCTTAACGGGTGGTGCTAGCGGGAGATCAGATACGCAGTATTTT. It specifies CASSLTGGASGRSDTQYF.

The chain has TRBV5-1 and TRBJ2-2, with 9 bases lining up with TRBD2. J lost 7 bases, V lost 5 bases, and 6 bases had no gene match. Germline V gene sequence: CDR1 SGHRS, CDR2 YFSETQ. The CDR3 runs 14 residues. CDR3: CASRILAGLGELFF. The CDR3 DNA reads TGCGCCAGCAGGATCCTAGCGGGACTCGGGGAGCTGTTTTTT.

This clone was picked up one time. The rearrangement joins TRBV19 to TRBJ1-1; 7 bases agree with TRBD1. V gave up 4 bases and J gave up 4 bases; unmatched junction bases: 9. Germline V lookup: CDR1 LNHDA, CDR2 SQIVND (reference sequence). This CDR3 has 15 amino acids. The CDR3 reads CASSKSSWTGTEAFF. The CDR3 coding sequence is TGTGCCAGTAGTAAGTCTTCCTGGACAGGCACTGAAGCTTTCTTT.

The chain has TRBV29-1 and TRBJ2-7; 9 nucleotides align to TRBD1. The ends lost 4 bases at V and 5 bases at J; junction bases unmatched: 6. The CDR3 runs to 13 residues. Per germline, CDR1 SQVTM and CDR2 ANQGSEA. CDR3 nucleotide sequence: TGCAGCGTTGGCCCGGGACAGGGTAACGAGCAGTACTTC. Translating it yields CSVGPGQGNEQYF.

The rearrangement uses TRBV28 and TRBJ1-1, with D maybe TRBD1 (5 bases). This CDR3 has 17 amino acids. V lost 5 bases to trimming and J lost 7 bases, with 26 bases between them. Germline CDR1 and CDR2: MDHEN and SYDVKM. This chain's CDR3 is CASSTPPLSRGRHEAFF. CDR3 DNA: TGTGCCAGCAGTACCCCCCCCCTCTCAAGGGGACGTCATGAAGCTTTCTTT. Supplemented by reference TRBV28 and TRBJ1-1, the full variable domain reads DVKVTQSSRYLVKRTGEKVFLECVQDMDHENMFWYRQDPGLGLRLIYFSYDVKMKEKGDIPEGYSVSREKKERFSLILESASTNQTSMYLCASSTPPLSRGRHEAFFGQGTRLTVV.

This clone was seen a single time. The rearrangement joins TRBV7-6 to TRBJ2-5; TRBD2 is a possible D gene (6 bases). V was shortened by 2 bases and J by 10 bases, with 23 bases between the two germline ends. From germline, CDR1 is SGHVS and CDR2 FNYEAQ. CDR3 length: 16 amino acids. The CDR3 region is CASSLNPLGTDGSQYF. The CDR3 DNA sequence: TGTGCCAGCAGCTTAAACCCACTGGGGACCGACGGGAGCCAGTACTTC.

Written as DNA, the CDR3 is TGCGCCAGCAGCCAAGCATGGGGACCAGGGAGCGGAAATAGCAATCAGCCCCAGCATTTT. As protein: CASSQAWGPGSGNSNQPQHF. The J gene is TRBJ1-5, the V gene TRBV4-1, with a possible D match to TRBD1 (5 bases). This CDR3 contains 20 residues. V was shortened by 1 base and J by 0 bases, with 22 bases between the two germline ends. Germline assignment: CDR1 MGHRA and CDR2 YSYEKL.

A single count supports this clone. The sample holds other DNA sequences that translate to the same CDR3. CDR3 sequence (DNA): TGCGCCAGCGCTTCCACAGATACGCAGTATTTT. Its translation: CASASTDTQYF. V gene TRBV5-1 combines with J gene TRBJ2-3, with D unclear. V gave up 7 bases and J gave up 2 bases, with 5 bases separating them. Germline assignment: CDR1 SGHRS and CDR2 YFSETQ. The CDR3 covers 11 residues.

The chain carries TRBV6-6 and TRBJ2-5; maybe TRBD2 (5 bases). Deletions cut 0 bases from V and 1 base from J, with 6 bases between. The CDR3 covers 14 residues. The germline V gene has CDR1 MNHNY and CDR2 SVGAGI (reference sequence). In nucleotides, the CDR3 is TGTGCCAGCAGTTACTCGAGGGTCCAAGAGACCCAGTACTTC. Protein sequence: CASSYSRVQETQYF.

V is TRBV5-8 and J is TRBJ2-6; 7 bases are a match to TRBD2. Trimming removed 4 bases from V and 1 base from J; junction bases left unmatched: 8. Germline V gene data show CDR1 as SGHTS and CDR2 as YDEGEE. The CDR3 is made up of 17 amino acids. CDR3 bases: TGTGCCAGCAGCATGGACATGCGGGGGTCTGGGGCCAACGTCCTGACTTTC. Translating it yields CASSMDMRGSGANVLTF.